The next 30 T cell receptor beta chains were all read from a single sample in a study of cytomegalovirus exposure and HLA in healthy donors. Primers: 60 Vbeta forward and 13 Jbeta reverse. TCRdb keeps only in-frame clones here, not all; method: immunoSEQ multiplex PCR. This table holds around 87,000 clones, 65% to 80% found once. Sequencing was done on a sample of PBMCs. These receptors were collected from a man aged 35 to 55 in good health and CMV-seronegative.

This chain joins TRBV6-5 and TRBJ2-4, with 14 bases fitting TRBD2. In germline, CDR1 is MNHEY, CDR2 SVGAGI. Trimming removed 6 bases from V and 5 bases from J; junction bases left unmatched: 3. The CDR3 sequence is 15 residues long. DNA of the CDR3: TGTGCCAGCAGCCTGGGACTAGCGGGGGAAAACATTCAGTACTTC. The encoded protein is CASSLGLAGENIQYF.

V gene TRBV28 combines with J gene TRBJ1-3, with D possibly matching TRBD1 (5 bases). V was cut by 6 bases and J by 0 bases, with 12 bases left in between. This CDR3 has 15 amino acids. Germline CDR1 and CDR2: MDHEN and SYDVKM. CDR3 region: CASRLDRSSGNTIYF. CDR3 sequence (DNA): TGTGCCAGCAGGCTCGACAGAAGCTCTGGAAACACCATATATTTT.

The rearrangement uses TRBV4-1 and TRBJ2-2; 9 bases are a match to TRBD2. The CDR3 extends over 19 amino acids. J gave up 5 bases and V 0 bases, and 13 bases lay outside the gene matches. Germline CDR1 MGHRA, CDR2 YSYEKL. The CDR3 DNA reads as TGCGCCAGCAGCCAAGAGAATAGCGGGGGCCCGCGGTGGACCGGGGAGCTGTTTTTT. Protein product: CASSQENSGGPRWTGELFF.

The rearrangement uses TRBV5-5 and TRBJ1-5; 8 nucleotides agree with TRBD1. The V gene's germline CDR1 is SGHKS and CDR2 YYEKEE (reference sequence). V shed 4 bases and J 7 bases; nucleotides not matched to a gene: 10. The CDR3 runs to 15 residues. CDR3 protein: CASSPQGTGGQPQHF. Written as DNA, the CDR3 is TGTGCCAGCAGCCCCCAGGGGACAGGCGGCCAGCCCCAGCATTTT.

This clone was observed once. CDR3 nucleotide sequence: TGTGCCAGCAGCTTGGGACTAGCAGGCGGGGAGACCCAGTACTTC. Its protein product is CASSLGLAGGETQYF. This rearrangement joins TRBV7-9 to TRBJ2-5; 9 bases are shared with TRBD2. The CDR3 has 15 amino acids. CDR1 and CDR2 from the germline V gene are SEHNR and FQNEAQ (reference sequence). V lost 3 bases to trimming and J lost 5 bases; unmatched junction nucleotides: 7.

The chain combines TRBV6-6 with TRBJ2-2, with D perhaps matching TRBD2 (5 bases). From germline, CDR1 is MNHNY and CDR2 SVGAGI (reference sequence). This CDR3 comprises 15 residues. The V gene lost 0 bases and the J gene lost 4 bases, with 9 bases spanning the gap. For the CDR3, the DNA is TGTGCCAGCAGTTACTCGGGGAGAGGCACCGGGGAGCTGTTTTTT. Translated, it gives CASSYSGRGTGELFF.

This chain connects TRBV9 to TRBJ2-3; 8 nucleotides match TRBD2. The CDR3 consists of 17 residues. CDR1 is SGDLS and CDR2 is YYNGEE in the germline V gene. Trimming took 3 bases from V and 3 from J; bases not matched to a gene: 12. CDR3 DNA sequence: TGTGCCAGCAGCGAAGAAGCCGGGACTAGTTTAACAGATACGCAGTATTTT. Amino acids: CASSEEAGTSLTDTQYF. Complete variable domain (other parts from reference TRBV9 and TRBJ2-3): DSGVTQTPKHLITATGQRVTLRCSPRSGDLSVYWYQQSLDQGLQFLIQYYNGEERAKGNILERFSAQQFPDLHSELNLSSLELGDSALYFCASSEEAGTSLTDTQYFGPGTRLTVL.

The chain has TRBV28 and TRBJ1-5; 7 nucleotides align to TRBD1. V shed 8 bases and J 4 bases; nucleotides not matched to a gene: 14. The CDR3 contains 16 residues. CDR1 is MDHEN, CDR2 SYDVKM, per germline. CDR3 sequence reads: CASYWGAGGSNQPQHF. CDR3 bases: TGTGCCAGCTACTGGGGGGCAGGGGGAAGTAATCAGCCCCAGCATTTT.

The chain has TRBV2 and TRBJ2-3; the D gene is possibly TRBD1 (5 bases). Germline V gives CDR1 SNHLY, CDR2 FYNNEI. This CDR3 has 16 amino acids. Trimming cost V 1 base and J 1 base, with 12 bases left between them. CDR3 coding DNA: TGTGCCAGCAGTGAAGGGCAGGGTCTGGGCACAGATACGCAGTATTTT. Amino acids: CASSEGQGLGTDTQYF.

This clone has more than one count but fewer than ten. The CDR3 here is CASTMTGGTGEKLFF. In nucleotides, the CDR3 is TGTGCCAGCACGATGACCGGGGGGACCGGGGAAAAACTGTTTTTT. The chain links TRBV6-1 to TRBJ1-4; perhaps TRBD1 as D (5 bases). With 7 bases removed from V and 8 bases from J, the gap between germline ends came to 20 bases. This CDR3 is 15 amino acids long. Germline CDR1 MNHNS, CDR2 SASEGT.

This chain's CDR3 is CASRDRGRTEAFF. In DNA, the CDR3 is TGTGCCAGTAGGGACAGGGGGCGAACTGAAGCTTTCTTT. The chain uses TRBV19 and TRBJ1-1; the match to TRBD1 covers 11 bases. V dropped 6 bases and J dropped 5; count of bases not matched to a gene: 2. Germline lookup yields CDR1 LNHDA and CDR2 SQIVND (reference sequence). The CDR3 covers 13 residues.

J is TRBJ2-3 and V is TRBV7-2, with 8 bases that match TRBD1. This CDR3 is 16 amino acids long. Trimming at V came to 1 base and at J to 5 bases, leaving 8 bases not matched to a gene. Germline V gene sequence: CDR1 SGHTA, CDR2 FQGNSA. In DNA form, the CDR3 reads TGTGCCAGCAGCTTAGGGGCAGGGGGCTTCAGAGATACGCAGTATTTT. This encodes CASSLGAGGFRDTQYF.

As concerns this clone: Within the sample, other DNA sequences also encode this same CDR3. This chain joins TRBV9 and TRBJ2-5, with TRBD2 matching 12 bases. The CDR3 is 15 amino acids. Germline V lookup: CDR1 SGDLS, CDR2 YYNGEE. The ends lost 0 bases at V and 5 bases at J; junction bases unmatched: 2. The CDR3 nucleotides read TGTGCCAGCAGCGTAGGACTAGCGGGGGCGGAGACCCAGTACTTC. Residues: CASSVGLAGAETQYF. The full variable domain, rest sourced from reference TRBV9 and TRBJ2-5, is DSGVTQTPKHLITATGQRVTLRCSPRSGDLSVYWYQQSLDQGLQFLIQYYNGEERAKGNILERFSAQQFPDLHSELNLSSLELGDSALYFCASSVGLAGAETQYFGPGTRLLVL.

The rearrangement uses TRBV7-2 and TRBJ2-5; 8 positions match TRBD1. The length of the CDR3 is 13 residues. Looked up from germline, CDR1 is SGHTA and CDR2 is FQGNSA. The V and J ends lost 5 bases and 5 bases, in that order; junction bases with no gene match: 4. CDR3 coding DNA: TGTGCCAGCAGCACAGGGGGGCTGGAGACCCAGTACTTC. It specifies CASSTGGLETQYF. Full variable domain (missing parts from reference TRBV7-2 and TRBJ2-5): GAGVSQSPSNKVTEKGKDVELRCDPISGHTALYWYRQSLGQGLEFLIYFQGNSAPDKSGLPSDRFSAERTGGSVSTLTIQRTQQEDSAVYLCASSTGGLETQYFGPGTRLLVL.

The chain has TRBV4-3 and TRBJ1-6; possible D gene TRBD1, 5 bases. CDR3 length equals 15 residues. Trimming stripped 4 bases from V and 13 bases from J, with 20 bases between. Germline values: CDR1 LGHNA, CDR2 YSLEER. The chain's CDR3 is CASSPVWGQPFPLHF. As DNA, the CDR3 is TGCGCCAGCAGCCCAGTTTGGGGCCAGCCGTTTCCCCTCCACTTT.

This rearrangement joins TRBV7-2 to TRBJ2-7; TRBD2 is a possible D gene (5 bases). This CDR3 is 11 amino acids long. V was clipped by 5 bases and J by 6 bases, with 8 bases between them. Per germline, CDR1 SGHTA and CDR2 FQGNSA. CDR3 sequence reads: CASSPGSEQYF. As DNA, the CDR3 is TGTGCCAGCAGCCCGGGGAGCGAGCAGTACTTC.

There are a few counts of this clone. This chain links TRBV5-1 with TRBJ1-1; possibly TRBD1 for D (5 bases). With 4 bases removed from V and 1 base from J, the gap between germline ends came to 11 bases. Looked up from germline, CDR1 is SGHRS and CDR2 is YFSETQ. This CDR3 has 14 amino acids. CDR3 protein: CASSHLTGNTEAFF. The CDR3 DNA reads TGCGCCAGCAGCCATCTCACAGGGAACACTGAAGCTTTCTTT.

This chain joins TRBV10-3 and TRBJ1-2, with a weak D call TRBD1 (6 bases). This CDR3 comprises 13 residues. Germline CDR1 and CDR2: ENHRY and SYGVKD. The ends were cut back, 10 bases at V and 8 bases at J, with 20 bases in the middle. The CDR3 reads CATYTGRAEGYTF. The DNA for the CDR3 is TGTGCCACCTATACAGGGAGGGCGGAGGGCTACACCTTC.

Note on this clone: One end of the junction does not line up with germline, which may come from a read error. This sequence joins TRBV7-9 and TRBJ2-2, with D perhaps TRBD2 (8 bases). Germline CDR1 is SEHNR and CDR2 is FQNEAQ (reference sequence). The length of the CDR3 is 16 residues. This CDR3 reads CASARGGTVNTGEPFF. As DNA, the CDR3 is TGTGCCAGCGCTCGGGGGGGGACAGTGAACACCGGGGAGCCGTTTTTT.

The chain couples TRBV11-2 to TRBJ1-2, with 8 bases identical to TRBD1. CDR1 is SGHAT, CDR2 FQNNGV, per germline. The V gene end was trimmed by 5 bases and the J gene end by 3 bases; junction bases not matched to a gene: 2. This CDR3 is built from 13 residues. The CDR3 coding sequence is TGTGCCAGCAGCCCGACAGGGGACTATGGCTACACCTTC. Translating it yields CASSPTGDYGYTF.

CDR3 DNA: TGTGCCAGCAGCGTCCCCCCCCCGGGGGGGGCCACTGGGGCCAACGTCCTGACTTTC. Protein sequence: CASSVPPPGGATGANVLTF. This chain links TRBV9 with TRBJ2-6; 8 bases fit TRBD2. Germline lookup yields CDR1 SGDLS and CDR2 YYNGEE. Trimming at V came to 2 bases and at J to 2 bases, leaving 12 bases not matched to a gene. The CDR3 spans 19 residues. The full variable domain, with the rest looked up from reference TRBV9 and TRBJ2-6, is DSGVTQTPKHLITATGQRVTLRCSPRSGDLSVYWYQQSLDQGLQFLIQYYNGEERAKGNILERFSAQQFPDLHSELNLSSLELGDSALYFCASSVPPPGGATGANVLTFGAGSRLTVL.

This chain links TRBV9 with TRBJ1-2, with D unresolved. V lost 4 bases and J lost 4, with 17 bases in between. This CDR3 has 15 residues. Germline V gives CDR1 SGDLS, CDR2 YYNGEE. The CDR3 is CASSLESGLVYGYTF. CDR3 bases: TGTGCCAGCAGCCTGGAGAGTGGATTGGTCTATGGCTACACCTTC. Looking up the rest from reference TRBV9 and TRBJ1-2 gives the full variable domain: DSGVTQTPKHLITATGQRVTLRCSPRSGDLSVYWYQQSLDQGLQFLIQYYNGEERAKGNILERFSAQQFPDLHSELNLSSLELGDSALYFCASSLESGLVYGYTFGSGTRLTVV.

The V call is TRBV28, the J call TRBJ1-2, with TRBD1 as a possible D gene (6 bases). Trimming left V 8 bases short and J 2 bases short, with 9 bases between. The CDR3 has 12 amino acids. The germline CDR1 and CDR2 sequences are MDHEN and SYDVKM. CDR3 in amino acids: CASRDINYGYTF. In DNA form, the CDR3 reads TGTGCCAGCCGGGACATCAACTATGGCTACACCTTC.

This chain links TRBV6-6 with TRBJ1-5; 7 nucleotides agree with TRBD1. Unmatched junction bases numbered 10, after V lost 2 bases and J lost 6 bases. CDR3 length: 16 amino acids. Germline V gives CDR1 MNHNY, CDR2 SVGAGI (reference sequence). The CDR3 nucleotides read TGTGCCAGCAGTTACGATCAGACAGGGAGGCGTCAGCCCCAGCATTTT. Residues: CASSYDQTGRRQPQHF.

The J gene is TRBJ1-4, the V gene TRBV25-1, with D perhaps TRBD1 (5 bases). CDR1 is MGHDK and CDR2 is SYGVNS in the germline V gene. V dropped 6 bases and J dropped 8 bases, with 10 bases sitting between them. This CDR3 spans 12 amino acids. The CDR3 region has the DNA TGTGCCAGCAGGGGGCCCGGGGAAAAACTGTTTTTT. This gives the protein CASRGPGEKLFF.

The rearrangement uses TRBV5-1 and TRBJ1-5, with 7 positions matching TRBD1. CDR1 and CDR2 (germline): SGHRS, YFSETQ. Germline trimming cut 4 bases from V and 5 bases from J; bases unmatched to any gene: 6. The CDR3 is 14 residues long. The chain's CDR3 is CASSPDRVDQPQHF. For the CDR3, the DNA is TGCGCCAGCAGCCCCGACAGGGTTGATCAGCCCCAGCATTTT.

This clone appeared a few times. The CDR3 DNA follows: TGTGCCAGGCGGGGGGGGTCCTACAATGAGCAGTTCTTC. Its translation: CARRGGSYNEQFF. The chain combines TRBV30 with TRBJ2-1; 9 nucleotides match TRBD2. CDR3 length equals 13 residues. Trimming at V came to 8 bases and at J to 1 base, leaving 3 bases not matched to a gene. The germline gives CDR1 GTSNPN, CDR2 SVGIG (reference sequence).

The chain combines TRBV28 with TRBJ1-5; 8 bases align to TRBD1. Germline CDR1 and CDR2: MDHEN and SYDVKM. Trimming took 6 bases from V and 3 from J; bases not matched to a gene: 4. The length of the CDR3 is 14 residues. As DNA, the CDR3 is TGTGCCAGCAGATTGACAGGGGACAATCAGCCCCAGCATTTT. This sequence encodes CASRLTGDNQPQHF.

The chain is built from TRBV5-1 and TRBJ1-1; D gene ambiguous. V lost 2 bases and J 1 base, leaving 3 bases between the germline ends. Germline V CDR1 and CDR2: SGHRS, YFSETQ. CDR3 size: 12 residues. The CDR3: CASSLANTEAFF. Here the CDR3 DNA reads TGCGCCAGCAGCTTAGCGAACACTGAAGCTTTCTTT.

V is TRBV9 and J is TRBJ1-1, with 7 positions matching TRBD1. CDR3 length: 14 amino acids. Germline V gene sequence: CDR1 SGDLS, CDR2 YYNGEE. With 0 bases clipped from V and 4 bases from J, the junction kept 3 bases outside the gene matches. The CDR3 spells CASSVEGALTEAFF. The CDR3 bases are TGTGCCAGCAGCGTAGAGGGGGCTCTCACTGAAGCTTTCTTT.